This T cell receptor beta chain was documented in a study of molecular identifiers for immune sequencing clone quantification (dated by TCRdb to 2016 to 2019). In the study overall: For a replicate experiment, RNA from around 20,000 or 100,000 naive CD8 T cells was divided into five aliquots, and four of the five aliquots were sequenced. CD8 T cells were used in a methods study to benchmark molecular-identifier clustering-based TCR repertoire sequencing (MIDCIRS) and TCR RNA copy counting. The study at large found these results: Spiked-in Jurkat TCR RNA equal to a single cell's worth was reported to be detectable even within 1,100,000 naive CD8 T cells. Identical TCR molecules sharing a barcode could cause highly expanded clone sizes to be underestimated. When barcode sub-clustering was left out, chimeric consensus sequences inflated TCR diversity, with chimeras reaching as high as 47%. Clones above 20 RNA copies held over 99% of molecules in CMV-specific effector cells but under 1% in naive cells. Spiked-in Jurkat TCR RNA (approximately eleven copies' worth), which is not part of the donor repertoire, was contained in the naive libraries. Roughly 3 recovered TCR RNA copies per cell were obtained by modeling, versus 9 to 10 by digital PCR, implying a capture efficiency of approximately 30%.

The method was PCR. The instrument given in TCRdb is Illumina HiSeq 4000. Bulk TCR libraries were prepared as previously described, using TCR primers listed in Table S5. Purification of total RNA was performed with the Qiagen AllPrep DNA/RNA kit. Before analysis, reads from multiple sequencing runs of the same library were pooled. On the study's bioinformatics: Reads were retained only if the reads had an exact TCR constant sequence, and the retained reads were trimmed to 150 nt and grouped according to their 12-nt molecular barcodes. Within each barcode group, reads were sub-clustered at a 15% Levenshtein threshold, and quality-weighted consensus sequences were built per RNA molecule. Non-functional sequences were excluded, and lower-count sequences lying one edit away from another sequence were also excluded. Based on fitting two negative binomial distributions, any barcode sub-cluster with under 20% of the maximum read count was discarded. Through fastp at Q25 and MiXCR, TCRdb rebuilt clones from the public reads, retaining in-frame beta chains. Each entry is one CDR3 protein sequence, shown with its most common DNA and genes. These V and J calls rely on TCRdb rather than the paper's analysis. The sample table contains more than 450,000 distinct CDR3 sequences; only one count was recorded for about a fifth of them. 0.7% to 1% of the sample belongs to the ten largest clones.

Reading the germline V gene (reference sequence) gives CDR1 SEHNR and CDR2 FQNEAQ. From its cysteine to its phenylalanine, the CDR3 spans 15 amino acids. Just the 45-base CDR3 DNA is kept, in frame starting at base 1. This clonotype was detected only once. Its antigen is currently not known. A much larger clone lies a single base off, so this may be a read error. Naive CD8 T cell libraries were made from approximately 20,000 to 1,000,000 sorted cells using 10%, 30% or 50% of purified RNA. Naive CD8 T cells, defined as CD8+CD4-CCR7+CD45RA+, were FACS-sorted into RLT Plus buffer on a BD FACSAria II. To test detection sensitivity, Jurkat RNA equivalent to more than 9 TCR copies was spiked into samples of roughly 17,000-1,000,000 naive CD8 T cells. CD8 T cells were enriched with RosetteSep CD8+ T Cell Enrichment Cocktail and Ficoll-Paque, followed by ACK red cell lysis.

The sequence derives from a human donor in good health. Some libraries in this study had Jurkat cell RNA spiked in. Sequenced sample: naive CD8+ T cells from blood, with Jurkat cell RNA spiked in. In the paper's terms, the cell subset or site label means: FACS-sorted CD8+CD4-CCR7+CD45RA+ naive T cells. Here the chain combines TRBV7-9 and TRBJ2-1; perhaps TRBD1 is the D gene, with 6 bases matching. The CDR3 region reads CTSSPTGFSYNEQFF. The DNA is as follows: TGTACCAGCAGCCCTACAGGGTTCTCCTACAATGAGCAGTTCTTC.